A selection of T cell receptor beta chains follows, all from one sample in a study of blood T cell repertoires in COVID-19. Profiled with immunoSEQ multiplex PCR; TCRdb holds only in-frame clones, not every one. The data contain 250,000 to 300,000 clones, roughly 90% of them seen just once; the ten biggest clones take up around 2.2%. Sequenced material: peripheral blood. These receptors came from a woman in her fifties or sixties who had recovered from COVID-19. Each CDR3 is given with its conserved first and last residue. D genes are given only for firm matches.

D gene: TRBD1
V gene: TRBV27
CDR3 protein: CASSLSRTGTEAFF

D gene: -
V gene: TRBV7-2
CDR3 protein: CASSLNPREDTQYF

D gene: -
V gene: TRBV3-1/TRBV3-2
CDR3 protein: CASSQVATSGNTIYF

D gene: TRBD1
V gene: TRBV5-1
CDR3 protein: CASSWGQGRVSGIHYEQYF

D gene: TRBD2
V gene: TRBV19
CDR3 protein: CASSTLRASGYNEQFF

D gene: TRBD2
V gene: TRBV10-3
CDR3 protein: CAISGLAGTGELFF

D gene: TRBD2
V gene: TRBV6-2/TRBV6-3
CDR3 protein: CASSPSRRGLTYEQYF

D gene: TRBD1
V gene: TRBV6-5
CDR3 protein: CASSLTGAYGYTF

D gene: -
V gene: TRBV19
CDR3 protein: CASSIIPGSYNEKLFF

D gene: -
V gene: TRBV13
CDR3 protein: CASGRGSSEQFF

D gene: -
V gene: TRBV2
CDR3 protein: CASSKQGEDTEAFF

D gene: TRBD1
V gene: TRBV6-4
CDR3 protein: CASSDSQGAETQYF

D gene: TRBD1
V gene: TRBV6-1
CDR3 protein: CASSAGTGGSVTEAFF

D gene: TRBD1
V gene: TRBV6-5
CDR3 protein: CASSYSGTGDLEQYF

D gene: TRBD2
V gene: TRBV2
CDR3 protein: CASSGRGANEQFF

D gene: -
V gene: TRBV19
CDR3 protein: CASSKHLWGQGRMDEKLFF

D gene: -
V gene: TRBV18
CDR3 protein: CASSPPYGGYGYTF

D gene: -
V gene: TRBV18
CDR3 protein: CASSPYNSNQPQHF